These T cell receptor beta chains were read from a single sample in a study of CD8 T cells in Susac syndrome. MiXCR was run by TCRdb on the immunoSEQ multiplex PCR reads, yielding one entry per CDR3 protein. The data show fewer than 200,000 distinct CDR3 sequences, less than 95% seen once. The specimen sequenced was CD4+ T cells from PBMCs. These receptors all stem from a human donor in good health. Both conserved end residues are part of each CDR3. D genes are given only for firm matches. Clone size, where shown, is once, few, many, or a class for clones that have expanded.

v_call: TRBV29-1
clone_size: NA
d_call: NA
j_call: TRBJ2-3
cdr3_nt: TGCAGCTTTAATCGGGGCGTGGGGGATACGCAGTATTTT
cdr3_aa: CSFNRGVGDTQYF

v_call: TRBV20-1
clone_size: NA
d_call: NA
j_call: TRBJ2-4
cdr3_nt: TGCAGTGCTAGAGCAAACATTCAGTACTTC
cdr3_aa: CSARANIQYF

v_call: TRBV6-5
clone_size: NA
d_call: NA
j_call: TRBJ1-4
cdr3_nt: TGTGCCAGCATGGATAGGGGCGAAAAACTGTTTTTT
cdr3_aa: CASMDRGEKLFF

v_call: TRBV7-9
clone_size: NA
d_call: TRBD1
j_call: TRBJ2-2
cdr3_nt: TGTGCCAGCAGCCAGCCGACAGGGTCGGACACCGGGGAGCTGTTTTTT
cdr3_aa: CASSQPTGSDTGELFF

v_call: TRBV29-1
clone_size: NA
d_call: NA
j_call: TRBJ2-3
cdr3_nt: TGCAGCGTTGAAACCTTCGGAGTCGATACGCAGTATTTT
cdr3_aa: CSVETFGVDTQYF

v_call: TRBV18
clone_size: NA
d_call: NA
j_call: TRBJ2-5
cdr3_nt: TGTGCCAGCTCACCCGGGCGGGGCCAAGAGACCCAGTACTTC
cdr3_aa: CASSPGRGQETQYF

v_call: TRBV12-3/TRBV12-4
clone_size: once
d_call: TRBD2
j_call: TRBJ2-3
cdr3_nt: TGTGCCAGCAGCTTCGCGGGAGGTAGGACAGATACGCAGTATTTT
cdr3_aa: CASSFAGGRTDTQYF

v_call: TRBV29-1
clone_size: NA
d_call: NA
j_call: TRBJ2-5
cdr3_nt: TGCAGCGCCAATGGGGGTTTGGAGACCCAGTACTTC
cdr3_aa: CSANGGLETQYF

v_call: TRBV18
clone_size: NA
d_call: NA
j_call: TRBJ2-4
cdr3_nt: TGTGCCAGCTCACCTGGGGGCTACAAAAACATTCAGTACTTC
cdr3_aa: CASSPGGYKNIQYF

v_call: TRBV20-1
clone_size: NA
d_call: TRBD2
j_call: TRBJ2-5
cdr3_nt: TGCAGTGCTCAATATCAAGCGGGGCAAGAGACCCAGTACTTC
cdr3_aa: CSAQYQAGQETQYF

v_call: TRBV20-1
clone_size: NA
d_call: NA
j_call: TRBJ2-1
cdr3_nt: TGCAGTGCTAGGTCCCATAGCAATGAGCAGTTCTTC
cdr3_aa: CSARSHSNEQFF

v_call: TRBV9
clone_size: once
d_call: NA
j_call: TRBJ2-6
cdr3_nt: TGTGCCAGCAGCGAACCTTCGTACTCTGGGGCCAACGTCCTGACTTTC
cdr3_aa: CASSEPSYSGANVLTF

v_call: TRBV7-9
clone_size: NA
d_call: NA
j_call: TRBJ2-7
cdr3_nt: TGTGCCAGCAGCCGGCTCGGGGGAGGTCACGAGCAGTACTTC
cdr3_aa: CASSRLGGGHEQYF

v_call: TRBV12-3/TRBV12-4
clone_size: NA
d_call: NA
j_call: TRBJ2-2
cdr3_nt: TGTGCCAGCACGGGGCTCGCGAACACCGGGGAGCTGTTTTTT
cdr3_aa: CASTGLANTGELFF

v_call: TRBV3-1
clone_size: NA
d_call: NA
j_call: TRBJ2-7
cdr3_nt: TGTGCCAGCAGCCCCGGGCGGGACGGAGCCTACGAGCAGTACTTC
cdr3_aa: CASSPGRDGAYEQYF

v_call: TRBV11-1
clone_size: NA
d_call: NA
j_call: TRBJ2-7
cdr3_nt: TGTGCCAGCAGCTTAGCGCGGGAGCAGTACTTC
cdr3_aa: CASSLAREQYF

v_call: TRBV29-1
clone_size: NA
d_call: NA
j_call: TRBJ2-4
cdr3_nt: TGCAGCGTTGGGGCCTCCGGAAACATTCAGTACTTC
cdr3_aa: CSVGASGNIQYF

v_call: TRBV20-1
clone_size: NA
d_call: NA
j_call: TRBJ2-7
cdr3_nt: TGCAGTGCTCGTTCGCGGGGATGGGACGACGAGCAGTACTTC
cdr3_aa: CSARSRGWDDEQYF